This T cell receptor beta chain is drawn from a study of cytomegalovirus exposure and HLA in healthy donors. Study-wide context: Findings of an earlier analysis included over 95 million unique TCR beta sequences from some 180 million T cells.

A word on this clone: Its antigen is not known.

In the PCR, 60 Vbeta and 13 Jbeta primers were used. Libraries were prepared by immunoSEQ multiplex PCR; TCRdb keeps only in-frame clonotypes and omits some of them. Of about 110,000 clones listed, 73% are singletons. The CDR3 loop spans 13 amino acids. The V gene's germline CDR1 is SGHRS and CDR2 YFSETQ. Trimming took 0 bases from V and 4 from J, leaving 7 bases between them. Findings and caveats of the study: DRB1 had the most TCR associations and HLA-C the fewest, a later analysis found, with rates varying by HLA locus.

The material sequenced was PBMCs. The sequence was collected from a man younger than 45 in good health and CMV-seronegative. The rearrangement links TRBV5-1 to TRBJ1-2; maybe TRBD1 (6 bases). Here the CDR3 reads CASSLEQGYGYTF. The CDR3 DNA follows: TGCGCCAGCAGCTTGGAACAGGGCTATGGCTACACCTTC. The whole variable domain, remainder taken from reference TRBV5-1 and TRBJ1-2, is KAGVTQTPRYLIKTRGQQVTLSCSPISGHRSVSWYQQTPGQGLQFLFEYFSETQRNKGNFPGRFSGRQFSNSRSEMNVSTLELGDSALYLCASSLEQGYGYTFGSGTRLTVV.